Each of the 18 T cell receptor beta chains below was sequenced from the same sample in a study of Ad26.COV2.S vaccination and SARS-CoV-2 variants. Profiled with immunoSEQ multiplex PCR; TCRdb holds only in-frame clones, not every one. In the table there are 300,000 to 400,000 clones, 80% to 90% of which are singletons. Indicated treatment: around 19 received Ad26.COV2.S at low or high dose, single or two shots; about five received placebo; per-sample allocation not given. Sampling occurred on day 63 after the first vaccine or placebo injection. Sequenced here: peripheral blood, sampled in a trial of Ad26.COV2.S vaccine versus placebo. The receptors stem from a person between 18 and 59 years old who received the Ad26.COV2.S COVID-19 vaccine or a placebo.

CDR3 protein: CSVCVYRDDDEQFF. The CDR3 DNA reads TGCAGCGTTTGCGTATACAGGGATGACGATGAGCAGTTCTTC. The gene calls are TRBV29-1 and TRBJ2-1; maybe TRBD1 (6 bases). V gave up 5 bases and J gave up 8 bases, with 19 bases separating them. CDR3 length: 14 amino acids. The germline V gene encodes CDR1 SQVTM and CDR2 ANQGSEA.

This clone was counted once. J is TRBJ2-1 and V is TRBV7-9; 12 positions match TRBD2. CDR1 SEHNR and CDR2 FQNEAQ come from the germline V gene (reference sequence). This CDR3 region has 15 residues. With V trimmed by 4 bases and J by 6 bases, 4 bases remained unmatched. Written as DNA, the CDR3 is TGTGCCAGCAGCTACCTGGGACTAGCGGGCAATGAGCAGTTCTTC. As protein: CASSYLGLAGNEQFF. The full variable domain, with the rest looked up from reference TRBV7-9 and TRBJ2-1, is DTGVSQNPRHKITKRGQNVTFRCDPISEHNRLYWYRQTLGQGPEFLTYFQNEAQLEKSRLLSDRFSAERPKGSFSTLEIQRTEQGDSAMYLCASSYLGLAGNEQFFGPGTRLTVL.

The V and J genes are TRBV19 and TRBJ1-6; TRBD1 might be the D (6 bases). Trimming shortened V by 7 bases and J by 2 bases, and 12 bases separated the two germline ends. Germline V CDR1 and CDR2: LNHDA, SQIVND (reference sequence). This CDR3 is built from 15 residues. CDR3 nucleotides: TGTGCCAGTACCGGGGGGCCCGCCTATAATTCACCCCTCCACTTT. This translates into CASTGGPAYNSPLHF.

The chain joins TRBV6-5 to TRBJ2-7, with D perhaps TRBD2 (6 bases). Deletions cut 6 bases from V and 3 bases from J, with 18 bases between. The CDR3 is 15 amino acids. CDR1 is MNHEY and CDR2 is SVGAGI in the germline V gene. This chain's CDR3 is CASRPAGGGVYEQYF. The CDR3 DNA sequence: TGTGCCAGCAGGCCGGCCGGTGGAGGGGTCTACGAGCAGTACTTC.

There are a few counts of this clone. Other DNA sequences in the sample encode the same CDR3. V usage is TRBV24-1 and J usage is TRBJ2-2; TRBD1 matches at 9 bases. Germline V gene lookup returns CDR1 KGHDR and CDR2 SFDVKD. The V segment lost 5 bases and the J segment 1 base; nucleotides outside the gene matches: 1. This CDR3 comprises 15 residues. The CDR3 coding sequence is TGTGCCACCAGTGCGGGACAGGGGAACACCGGGGAGCTGTTTTTT. It specifies CATSAGQGNTGELFF.

The J gene is TRBJ2-2, the V gene TRBV7-9, with D perhaps being TRBD1 or TRBD2 (6 bases each). The ends were cut back, 6 bases at V and 3 bases at J, with 14 bases in the middle. The CDR3 runs 15 residues. Germline loops: CDR1 SEHNR, CDR2 FQNEAQ (reference sequence). In nucleotides, the CDR3 is TGTGCCAGCAGACATGGGGGGCTTGACACCGGGGAGCTGTTTTTT. Translated, it gives CASRHGGLDTGELFF. The entire variable domain, with the rest obtained from reference TRBV7-9 and TRBJ2-2, is as follows: DTGVSQNPRHKITKRGQNVTFRCDPISEHNRLYWYRQTLGQGPEFLTYFQNEAQLEKSRLLSDRFSAERPKGSFSTLEIQRTEQGDSAMYLCASRHGGLDTGELFFGEGSRLTVL.

In its sample, this clone was seen a few times. The J gene is TRBJ1-1, the V gene TRBV12-5; no reliable D call. Trimming pared 1 base from V and 4 bases from J, leaving 4 bases between. The CDR3 is 12 amino acids. The germline gives CDR1 LGHNT, CDR2 FRNRAP. The CDR3 DNA follows: TGTGCTAGTGGTTTGGGGGTCACTGAAGCTTTCTTT. It specifies CASGLGVTEAFF.

The J gene is TRBJ2-7, the V gene TRBV5-1; 8 bases map to TRBD1. The V gene's germline CDR1 is SGHRS and CDR2 YFSETQ. V gave up 4 bases and J gave up 0 bases; unmatched junction bases: 3. The CDR3 has 14 residues. DNA for the CDR3: TGCGCCAGCAGCCCGGGACAGGACTCCTACGAGCAGTACTTC. It encodes CASSPGQDSYEQYF.

The V and J genes are TRBV5-1 and TRBJ2-1, with TRBD2 identical over 7 bases. CDR3 length equals 16 residues. V was pared by 4 bases and J by 0 bases, with 7 bases of the junction left unmatched. The germline V gene has CDR1 SGHRS and CDR2 YFSETQ. In DNA form, the CDR3 reads TGCGCCAGCAGCCAACCGCGGGGGAACTCCTACAATGAGCAGTTCTTC. Protein sequence: CASSQPRGNSYNEQFF. Based on the CDR3 plus reference TRBV5-1 and TRBJ2-1, the full variable domain is KAGVTQTPRYLIKTRGQQVTLSCSPISGHRSVSWYQQTPGQGLQFLFEYFSETQRNKGNFPGRFSGRQFSNSRSEMNVSTLELGDSALYLCASSQPRGNSYNEQFFGPGTRLTVL.

CDR3 nucleotide sequence: TGTGCCAGCAGCCAAGGTAGACAGGGGCCCACGACGATAGCTTTCTTT. This gives the protein CASSQGRQGPTTIAFF. The chain carries TRBV3-1 (or the pseudogene TRBV3-2) and TRBJ1-1; 8 positions match TRBD1. Germline assignment: CDR1 LGHDT and CDR2 YNNKEL (reference sequence). This CDR3 comprises 16 residues. V dropped 1 base and J dropped 10; count of bases not matched to a gene: 14.

The CDR3 here is CASLGSNGPLHF. CDR3 bases: TGTGCCAGCCTGGGGTCAAATGGTCCCCTCCACTTT. J is TRBJ1-6 and V is TRBV6-5; D is uncertain. The V gene lost 8 bases and the J gene lost 13 bases, with 15 bases spanning the gap. The CDR3 has 12 amino acids. Germline V gives CDR1 MNHEY, CDR2 SVGAGI.

V gene TRBV5-1 combines with J gene TRBJ2-1, with D perhaps given as TRBD1 or TRBD2 (6 bases each). Germline values: CDR1 SGHRS, CDR2 YFSETQ. Deletions cut 0 bases from V and 4 bases from J, with 11 bases between. The CDR3 contains 15 residues. The CDR3 sequence is CASSLVGGTYNEQFF. The CDR3 coding sequence is TGCGCCAGCAGCTTGGTAGGGGGGACTTACAATGAGCAGTTCTTC.

This chain links TRBV7-3 with TRBJ1-1, with D possibly being TRBD1 (5 bases). V lost 3 bases to trimming and J lost 3 bases, with 11 bases between them. This CDR3 spans 14 amino acids. CDR1 and CDR2 (germline): SGHTA, FQGTGA. CDR3 in DNA: TGTGCCAGCAGCTTCAATGGGGGGGACACTGAAGCTTTCTTT. Translating gives CASSFNGGDTEAFF.

V usage is TRBV12-5 and J usage is TRBJ2-7, with 8 nucleotides matching TRBD2. The germline V gene encodes CDR1 LGHNT and CDR2 FRNRAP. The V segment lost 7 bases and the J segment 3 bases; nucleotides outside the gene matches: 5. The CDR3 runs 13 residues. CDR3 coding DNA: TGTGCTAGTGTTCGGGGGGGATACTACGAGCAGTACTTC. This sequence encodes CASVRGGYYEQYF.

This chain joins TRBV5-6 and TRBJ1-5; a weak D match, TRBD1 (6 bases). CDR3 length equals 16 residues. Germline CDR1 reads SGHDT; CDR2 reads YYEEEE. Trimming removed 0 bases at V and 2 bases at J, with 12 bases between. The CDR3 DNA reads as TGTGCCAGCAGCTTGGGGGGGGCTGGCGGCAATCAGCCCCAGCATTTT. Translated: CASSLGGAGGNQPQHF. Filled out from reference TRBV5-6 and TRBJ1-5, the complete variable domain reads DAGVTQSPTHLIKTRGQQVTLRCSPKSGHDTVSWYQQALGQGPQFIFQYYEEEERQRGNFPDRFSGHQFPNYSSELNVNALLLGDSALYLCASSLGGAGGNQPQHFGDGTRLSIL.

The V call is TRBV6-1, the J call TRBJ1-5; the D gene is possibly TRBD1 (6 bases). Germline assignment: CDR1 MNHNS and CDR2 SASEGT. The CDR3 spans 14 residues. Deletions cut 3 bases from V and 5 bases from J, with 11 bases between. As DNA, the CDR3 is TGTGCCAGCAGTGAGGGGGGCCCCGATCAGCCCCAGCATTTT. It is translated as CASSEGGPDQPQHF.

The chain is built from TRBV30 and TRBJ1-2; D remains ambiguous. This CDR3 contains 15 residues. Germline CDR1 is GTSNPN and CDR2 is SVGIG (reference sequence). Trimming took off 4 bases at V and 2 bases at J, with 17 bases between the two ends. CDR3: CAWNRGPGLNYGYTF. The DNA of the CDR3 is TGTGCCTGGAATCGCGGGCCCGGGCTAAACTATGGCTACACCTTC. The full variable domain, with the rest looked up from reference TRBV30 and TRBJ1-2, is SQTIHQWPATLVQPVGSPLSLECTVEGTSNPNLYWYRQAAGRGLQLLFYSVGIGQISSEVPQNLSASRPQDRQFILSSKKLLLSDSGFYLCAWNRGPGLNYGYTFGSGTRLTVV.

The chain couples TRBV5-1 to TRBJ2-2; D gene unclear. This CDR3 region has 15 residues. Trimming left V 4 bases short and J 1 base short, with 11 bases between. In germline, CDR1 is SGHRS, CDR2 YFSETQ. The CDR3, as DNA: TGCGCCAGCAGCGCCCAGCTCCAGAACACCGGGGAGCTGTTTTTT. This codes for CASSAQLQNTGELFF. Filled out from reference TRBV5-1 and TRBJ2-2, the complete variable domain reads KAGVTQTPRYLIKTRGQQVTLSCSPISGHRSVSWYQQTPGQGLQFLFEYFSETQRNKGNFPGRFSGRQFSNSRSEMNVSTLELGDSALYLCASSAQLQNTGELFFGEGSRLTVL.